This is a list of T cell receptor beta chains from one sample in a study of T cell responses to AZD1222 COVID-19 vaccine. The protocol was immunoSEQ multiplex PCR, while the TCRdb copy is restricted to in-frame clones and leaves out a portion. Here the sample spans 130,000 to 150,000 clones, more than 70% being singletons. Source: peripheral blood, taken 28 days after the second AZD1222 dose. These receptors were collected from an adult who received the AZD1222 COVID-19 vaccine. The CDR3 runs from the conserved cysteine through the conserved F or W. A D gene is named only where the DNA matches it firmly. Only some rows state a clone size, as once, few, many or a class for expanded clones.

J: TRBJ2-1; D: NA; V: TRBV11-2; size: NA; CDR3: CASSSLQGSDNEQFF; DNA: TGTGCCAGCAGCTCCCTTCAGGGGAGTGACAATGAGCAGTTCTTC
J: TRBJ1-4; D: NA; V: TRBV28; size: NA; CDR3: CASSFGSGLETNEKLFF; DNA: TGTGCCAGCAGTTTCGGATCGGGGCTTGAAACTAATGAAAAACTGTTTTTT
J: TRBJ1-5; D: NA; V: TRBV6-2/TRBV6-3; size: NA; CDR3: CASSYRDTKNSNQPQHF; DNA: TGTGCCAGCAGTTACAGGGACACAAAGAATAGCAATCAGCCCCAGCATTTT
J: TRBJ1-1; D: NA; V: TRBV7-2; size: once; CDR3: CASIMNPQGGTEAFF; DNA: TGTGCCAGCATTATGAACCCGCAGGGAGGCACTGAAGCTTTCTTT
J: TRBJ1-5; D: NA; V: TRBV4-1; size: once; CDR3: CASSLLPLQPQHF; DNA: TGCGCCAGCAGCCTACTCCCTCTTCAGCCCCAGCATTTT
J: TRBJ2-3; D: NA; V: TRBV9; size: NA; CDR3: CASSGRPADTQYF; DNA: TGTGCCAGCAGCGGAAGGCCCGCAGATACGCAGTATTTT
J: TRBJ1-2; D: NA; V: TRBV6-1; size: NA; CDR3: CASSDPPTIVRGYTF; DNA: TGTGCCAGCAGTGACCCGCCGACGATCGTGCGTGGCTACACCTTC
J: TRBJ2-3; D: NA; V: TRBV18; size: NA; CDR3: CASSPGQGLDTQYF; DNA: TGTGCCAGCTCACCGGGGCAGGGGTTGGATACGCAGTATTTT
J: TRBJ1-4; D: TRBD1; V: TRBV4-3; size: NA; CDR3: CASSQLQGEGEKLFF; DNA: TGCGCCAGCAGCCAGCTACAGGGGGAAGGTGAAAAACTGTTTTTT
J: TRBJ2-1; D: NA; V: TRBV19; size: once; CDR3: CASTPEAYRGAEQFF; DNA: TGTGCCAGTACCCCAGAGGCTTACCGTGGCGCTGAGCAGTTCTTC
J: TRBJ1-1; D: TRBD1; V: TRBV29-1; size: NA; CDR3: CSVVVQGADTEAFF; DNA: TGCAGCGTTGTGGTGCAGGGGGCCGACACTGAAGCTTTCTTT
J: TRBJ2-4; D: NA; V: TRBV6-5; size: once; CDR3: CASSLTAGKNIQYF; DNA: TGTGCCAGCAGTTTGACAGCGGGCAAAAACATTCAGTACTTC
J: TRBJ2-2; D: NA; V: TRBV11-3; size: once; CDR3: CASRGTGELFF; DNA: TGTGCCAGCAGGGGCACCGGGGAGCTGTTTTTT
J: TRBJ1-2; D: NA; V: TRBV9; size: NA; CDR3: CASSATGNWRNGYTF; DNA: TGTGCCAGCAGCGCAACGGGGAATTGGAGAAATGGCTACACCTTC
J: TRBJ1-3; D: NA; V: TRBV28; size: once; CDR3: CASSQGTWNTIYF; DNA: TGTGCCAGCAGTCAGGGGACGTGGAACACCATATATTTT
J: TRBJ2-6; D: NA; V: TRBV7-6; size: NA; CDR3: CASSGPSSGANVLTF; DNA: TGTGCCAGCAGCGGCCCCAGCTCTGGGGCCAACGTCCTGACTTTC
J: TRBJ1-1; D: TRBD1; V: TRBV5-1; size: NA; CDR3: CASSSTGTPGTEAFF; DNA: TGCGCCAGCAGCTCGACAGGGACCCCGGGGACTGAAGCTTTCTTT
J: TRBJ2-7; D: TRBD1; V: TRBV30; size: NA; CDR3: CAWSVGTGGPSRHYEQYF; DNA: TGTGCCTGGAGTGTAGGGACAGGGGGCCCTAGCCGTCACTACGAGCAGTACTTC
J: TRBJ1-1; D: NA; V: TRBV5-1; size: NA; CDR3: CASSLGDFGTEAFF; DNA: TGCGCCAGCAGCTTGGGGGATTTCGGCACTGAAGCTTTCTTT
J: TRBJ2-3; D: TRBD2; V: TRBV7-9; size: NA; CDR3: CASSPPGLAGTQYF; DNA: TGTGCCAGCAGCCCGCCGGGGCTAGCGGGCACGCAGTATTTT
J: TRBJ1-5; D: NA; V: TRBV19; size: NA; CDR3: CASSTPPGEGQPQHF; DNA: TGTGCCAGTAGTACTCCCCCTGGGGAAGGTCAGCCCCAGCATTTT
J: TRBJ2-1; D: NA; V: TRBV2; size: NA; CDR3: CASSESSPGLEQFF; DNA: TGTGCCAGCAGTGAAAGTAGCCCGGGACTCGAGCAGTTCTTC
J: TRBJ2-2; D: TRBD1; V: TRBV10-3; size: NA; CDR3: CATAGTGAAGELFF; DNA: TGTGCCACGGCAGGGACAGGGGCGGCCGGGGAGCTGTTTTTT
J: TRBJ1-2; D: NA; V: TRBV9; size: NA; CDR3: CASRRGENYGYTF; DNA: TGTGCCAGCAGGAGGGGGGAGAACTATGGCTACACCTTC
J: TRBJ1-1; D: NA; V: TRBV6-6; size: NA; CDR3: CASSYTDGNTEAFF; DNA: TGTGCCAGCAGTTATACCGACGGGAACACTGAAGCTTTCTTT
J: TRBJ2-4; D: NA; V: TRBV4-1; size: NA; CDR3: CASSQGAVPGRETKNIQYF; DNA: TGCGCCAGCAGCCAAGGCGCTGTTCCGGGACGAGAGACCAAAAACATTCAGTACTTC
J: TRBJ2-2; D: NA; V: TRBV7-9; size: NA; CDR3: CASSLFVMDTGELFF; DNA: TGTGCCAGCAGCTTATTCGTGATGGACACCGGGGAGCTGTTTTTT
J: TRBJ2-7; D: NA; V: TRBV6-2/TRBV6-3; size: NA; CDR3: CASSYVGPYEQYF; DNA: TGTGCCAGCAGTTACGTGGGTCCGTACGAGCAGTACTTC
J: TRBJ1-2; D: TRBD1; V: TRBV28; size: NA; CDR3: CASSRQGLVYGYTF; DNA: TGTGCCAGCAGTCGACAGGGGCTAGTCTATGGCTACACCTTC
J: TRBJ2-1; D: NA; V: TRBV12-3/TRBV12-4; size: NA; CDR3: CASKPINNEQFF; DNA: TGTGCCAGCAAACCGATAAACAATGAGCAGTTCTTC
J: TRBJ1-5; D: NA; V: TRBV5-4; size: NA; CDR3: CASSFKGGGQPQHF; DNA: TGTGCCAGCAGCTTTAAGGGGGGCGGGCAGCCCCAGCATTTT
J: TRBJ1-1; D: NA; V: TRBV7-9; size: NA; CDR3: CASSLLKTAINMNTEAFF; DNA: TGTGCCAGCAGCTTACTGAAGACAGCTATTAACATGAACACTGAAGCTTTCTTT
J: TRBJ1-1; D: NA; V: TRBV21-1; size: few; CDR3: CASTPTLNTEAFF; DNA: TGTGCCAGCACCCCGACACTTAACACTGAAGCTTTCTTT
J: TRBJ1-2; D: NA; V: TRBV2; size: NA; CDR3: CASSEQNYGYTF; DNA: TGTGCCAGCAGTGAACAGAACTATGGCTACACCTTC
J: TRBJ1-6; D: NA; V: TRBV19; size: NA; CDR3: CATGLGNSPLHF; DNA: TGTGCAACAGGGCTGGGTAATTCACCCCTCCACTTT
J: TRBJ1-6; D: NA; V: TRBV18; size: NA; CDR3: CASSPEFSYGNSPLHF; DNA: TGTGCCAGCTCACCGGAGTTCTCTTACGGGAATTCACCCCTCCACTTT
J: TRBJ1-6; D: TRBD1; V: TRBV20-1; size: NA; CDR3: CSASGANPAGTGLLYNSPLHF; DNA: TGCAGTGCTAGTGGCGCAAACCCGGCCGGGACAGGGCTTCTATATAATTCACCCCTCCACTTT
J: TRBJ1-6; D: NA; V: TRBV3-1/TRBV3-2; size: NA; CDR3: CASSQGTDNSPLHF; DNA: TGTGCCAGCAGCCAAGGGACAGATAATTCACCCCTCCACTTT
J: TRBJ2-5; D: NA; V: TRBV10-3; size: NA; CDR3: CATGTSEETQYF; DNA: TGTGCCACCGGAACTAGTGAAGAGACCCAGTACTTC
J: TRBJ2-7; D: NA; V: TRBV24-1; size: NA; CDR3: CATSDPSGTGFGRQYF; DNA: TGTGCCACCAGTGACCCTTCCGGGACTGGGTTTGGGAGGCAGTACTTC
J: TRBJ1-4; D: TRBD1; V: TRBV14; size: NA; CDR3: CASRPTGGLREKLFF; DNA: TGTGCCAGCAGACCCACAGGGGGCCTTCGTGAAAAACTGTTTTTT
J: TRBJ2-1; D: TRBD2; V: TRBV9; size: NA; CDR3: CASSPDGREGDNEQFF; DNA: TGTGCCAGCAGCCCCGACGGGCGGGAGGGTGACAATGAGCAGTTCTTC
J: TRBJ2-3; D: NA; V: TRBV7-2; size: NA; CDR3: CASSRGVDTQYF; DNA: TGTGCCAGCAGCCGAGGGGTGGATACGCAGTATTTT
J: TRBJ1-1; D: TRBD1; V: TRBV11-1; size: NA; CDR3: CASSPWAGGMNTEAFF; DNA: TGTGCCAGCAGCCCCTGGGCAGGGGGAATGAACACTGAAGCTTTCTTT
J: TRBJ2-1; D: TRBD2; V: TRBV19; size: NA; CDR3: CASRGKLAGDSYNEQFF; DNA: TGTGCCAGTAGGGGGAAACTAGCGGGAGATTCTTACAATGAGCAGTTCTTC
J: TRBJ1-6; D: NA; V: TRBV7-6; size: once; CDR3: CASSEKAGAYNSPLHF; DNA: TGTGCCAGCAGCGAAAAGGCAGGGGCCTATAATTCACCCCTCCACTTT
J: TRBJ1-5; D: NA; V: TRBV7-2; size: few; CDR3: CASSLASTGRNQPQHF; DNA: TGTGCCAGCAGCTTAGCGTCAACAGGACGCAATCAGCCCCAGCATTTT
J: TRBJ1-2; D: TRBD1; V: TRBV5-5; size: NA; CDR3: CASSPTGGLNYGYTF; DNA: TGTGCCAGCAGCCCTACAGGGGGCCTTAACTATGGCTACACCTTC
J: TRBJ2-1; D: NA; V: TRBV6-2/TRBV6-3; size: NA; CDR3: CASSSVFGRSSYNEQFF; DNA: TGTGCCAGCAGTTCGGTGTTCGGGCGGAGCTCCTACAATGAGCAGTTCTTC
J: TRBJ1-6; D: NA; V: TRBV6-2/TRBV6-3; size: NA; CDR3: CASSYEGDSPLHF; DNA: TGTGCCAGCAGTTACGAGGGGGATTCACCCCTCCACTTT
J: TRBJ2-7; D: NA; V: TRBV28; size: NA; CDR3: CASSFSQGGEQYF; DNA: TGTGCCAGCAGTTTCTCACAGGGCGGGGAGCAGTACTTC
J: TRBJ1-1; D: NA; V: TRBV6-4; size: NA; CDR3: CASRRQPENTEAFF; DNA: TGTGCCAGCAGGAGACAGCCGGAGAACACTGAAGCTTTCTTT